The present entry profiles one T cell receptor beta chain with its context. The data originate from a study of shared clonotypes between healthy human individuals. Clones were read by immunoSEQ multiplex PCR, and TCRdb kept only the in-frame ones, dropping some. Seen here are over a million clones, 70% to 80% observed once, and the top ten hold 0.5% to 0.65%. Trimming took 4 bases from V and 6 from J; bases not matched to a gene: 6. Per the germline V gene, CDR1 is SGHAT and CDR2 is FQDESV (reference sequence). This CDR3 contains 14 residues. Sample: memory CD4+ T cells from PBMCs. The subset: CD45RA-negative fraction. The chain uses TRBV11-1 and TRBJ2-1; 7 bases are shared with TRBD1. This TCR was recovered from a man younger than 30 in good health. Some clones in this sample may be carry-over from other donors' samples. This CDR3 is CASSSKGARNEQFF. CDR3 nucleotide sequence: TGTGCCAGCAGCTCCAAGGGGGCGCGCAATGAGCAGTTCTTC. Supplemented by reference TRBV11-1 and TRBJ2-1, the full variable domain reads EAEVAQSPRYKITEKSQAVAFWCDPISGHATLYWYRQILGQGPELLVQFQDESVVDDSQLPKDRFSAERLKGVDSTLKIQPAELGDSAMYLCASSSKGARNEQFFGPGTRLTVL.